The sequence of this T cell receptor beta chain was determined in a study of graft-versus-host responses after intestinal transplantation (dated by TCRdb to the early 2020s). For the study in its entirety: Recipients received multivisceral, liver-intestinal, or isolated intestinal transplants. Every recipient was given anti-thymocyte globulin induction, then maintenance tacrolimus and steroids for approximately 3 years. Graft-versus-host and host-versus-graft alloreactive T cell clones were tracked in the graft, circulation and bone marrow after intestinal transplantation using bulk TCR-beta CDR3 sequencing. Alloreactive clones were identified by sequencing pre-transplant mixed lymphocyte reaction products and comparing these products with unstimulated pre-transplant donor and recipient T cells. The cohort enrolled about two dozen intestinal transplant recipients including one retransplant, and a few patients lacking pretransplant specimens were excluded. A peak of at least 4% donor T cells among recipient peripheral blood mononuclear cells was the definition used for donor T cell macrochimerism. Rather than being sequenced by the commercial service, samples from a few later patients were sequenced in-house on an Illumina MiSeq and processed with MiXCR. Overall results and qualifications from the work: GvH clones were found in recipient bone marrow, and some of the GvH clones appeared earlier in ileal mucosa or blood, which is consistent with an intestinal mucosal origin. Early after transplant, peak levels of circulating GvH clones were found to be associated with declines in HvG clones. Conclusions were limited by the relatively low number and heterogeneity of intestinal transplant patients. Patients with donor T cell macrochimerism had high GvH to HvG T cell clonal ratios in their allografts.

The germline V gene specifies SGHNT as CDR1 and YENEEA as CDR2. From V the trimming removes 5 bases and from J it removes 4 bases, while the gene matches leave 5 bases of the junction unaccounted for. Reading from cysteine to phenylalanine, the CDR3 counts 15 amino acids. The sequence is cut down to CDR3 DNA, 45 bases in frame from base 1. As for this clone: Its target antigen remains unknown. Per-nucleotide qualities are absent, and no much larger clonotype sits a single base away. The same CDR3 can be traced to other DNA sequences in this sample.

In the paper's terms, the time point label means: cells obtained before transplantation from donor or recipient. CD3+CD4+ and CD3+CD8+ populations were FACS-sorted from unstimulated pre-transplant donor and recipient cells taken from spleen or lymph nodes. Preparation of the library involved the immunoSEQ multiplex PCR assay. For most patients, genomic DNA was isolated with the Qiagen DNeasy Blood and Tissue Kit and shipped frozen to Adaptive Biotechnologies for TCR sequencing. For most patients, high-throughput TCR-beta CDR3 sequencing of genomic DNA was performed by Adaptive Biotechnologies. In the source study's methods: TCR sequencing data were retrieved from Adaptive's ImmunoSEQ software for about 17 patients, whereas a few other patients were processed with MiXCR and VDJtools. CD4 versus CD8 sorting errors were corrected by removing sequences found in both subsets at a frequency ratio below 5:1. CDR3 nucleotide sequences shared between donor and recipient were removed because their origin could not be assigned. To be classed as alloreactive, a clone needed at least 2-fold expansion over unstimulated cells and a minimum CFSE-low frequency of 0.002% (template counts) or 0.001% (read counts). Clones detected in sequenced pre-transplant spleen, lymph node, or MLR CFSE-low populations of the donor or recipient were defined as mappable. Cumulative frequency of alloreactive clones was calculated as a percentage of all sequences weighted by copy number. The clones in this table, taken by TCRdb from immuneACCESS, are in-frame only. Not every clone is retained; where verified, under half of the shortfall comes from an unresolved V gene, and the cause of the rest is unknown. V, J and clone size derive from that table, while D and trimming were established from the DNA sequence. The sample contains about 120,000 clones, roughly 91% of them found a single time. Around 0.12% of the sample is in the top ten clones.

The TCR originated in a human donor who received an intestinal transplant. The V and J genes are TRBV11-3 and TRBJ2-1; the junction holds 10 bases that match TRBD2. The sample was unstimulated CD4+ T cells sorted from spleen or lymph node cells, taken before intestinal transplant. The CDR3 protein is CASSLLAGGYNEQFF. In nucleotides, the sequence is TGTGCCAGCAGCCTATTAGCGGGAGGATACAATGAGCAGTTCTTC.